This T cell receptor (beta chain) is from a study of blood T cell repertoires in COVID-19. At the level of the study: Collection of acute and convalescent COVID-19 samples took place in the United States, Italy and Spain.

Original processing notes: Using reference gene primer amplification, nucleated cell counts were estimated. Profiling relied on immunoSEQ multiplex PCR, and the TCRdb table lists in-frame clones only, not all of them. The V and J calls and clone size were taken over from that table, and D and trimming were inferred from the DNA. The data contain a few hundred thousand clones, just over 85% of them singletons. This CDR3 spans 17 amino acids. V was clipped by 1 base and J by 0 bases, with 14 bases between them. Sequencing was done on a sample of PBMCs or T cells enriched from blood (not recorded which). The clonotype originates from a woman in her forties or fifties with acute COVID-19. This chain connects TRBV5-3 to TRBJ1-5; possible D gene TRBD1, 5 bases. TRBV5-3 is reported as an ORF; its role is uncertain. The CDR3 here is CARSLSPGPSSNQPQHF. As DNA, the CDR3 is TGTGCCAGAAGCTTGTCGCCAGGGCCCTCTAGCAATCAGCCCCAGCATTTT.